What follows is one T cell receptor beta chain and its context. The data belong to a study of shared clonotypes between healthy human individuals. Some clones are missing from TCRdb's copy, which holds only in-frame ones; the method was immunoSEQ multiplex PCR. The table lists fewer than 200,000 clones, over 85% of them singletons. The TCR comes from a young woman in good health. The sequencing sample was made of naive CD4+ T cells sorted from blood. The sample's subset: CD45RA+ positively selected.

As DNA, the CDR3 is TGTGCCAGCAGCTTTACAGGTGGGACTAGCTTATACGCAGATACGCAGTATTTT. Its protein is CASSFTGGTSLYADTQYF. This chain uses TRBV5-8 with TRBJ2-3; 9 nucleotides align to TRBD2. V gave up 2 bases and J gave up 4 bases; unmatched junction bases: 14. Germline V gene data show CDR1 as SGHTS and CDR2 as YDEGEE. The CDR3 has 18 amino acids. The full variable domain, in which reference TRBV5-8 and TRBJ2-3 provide the parts outside the CDR3, is EAGVTQSPTHLIKTRGQQATLRCSPISGHTSVYWYQQALGLGLQFLLWYDEGEERNRGNFPPRFSGRQFPNYSSELNVNALELEDSALYLCASSFTGGTSLYADTQYFGPGTRLTVL.